Below, 24 T cell receptor beta chains from the same sample are listed, as sequenced in a study of shared clonotypes between healthy human individuals. This table comes from immunoSEQ multiplex PCR, and its TCRdb copy is limited to in-frame clones, with some not included. The sample has about 2.3 million clones, roughly 92% seen once. The sample taken for sequencing was naive CD4+ T cells from PBMCs. Described subset: CD45RA+ positively selected. These receptors all stem from a man between 18 and 35 years old in good health. Some clones in this sample may be carry-over from other donors' samples.

Of note for this clone: In the same sample, other DNA sequences code for this CDR3. V usage is TRBV2 and J usage is TRBJ2-7; D is perhaps TRBD1 (6 bases). Germline loops: CDR1 SNHLY, CDR2 FYNNEI. Trimming removed 6 bases from V and 3 bases from J, with 9 bases in between. This CDR3 is built from 12 residues. The CDR3 sequence is CASRTDSYEQYF. The CDR3 DNA reads as TGTGCCAGCAGGACGGACAGCTACGAGCAGTACTTC.

There are a few counts of this clone. The same CDR3 is also encoded by other DNA sequences in this sample. The chain is built from TRBV6-5 and TRBJ1-1; D not certain. CDR3 size: 11 residues. Germline values: CDR1 MNHEY, CDR2 SVGAGI. The V and J ends lost 6 bases and 1 base respectively, with 3 bases between them. Here the CDR3 reads CASRENTEAFF. The DNA for the CDR3 is TGTGCCAGCAGGGAGAACACTGAAGCTTTCTTT.

This chain links TRBV7-2 with TRBJ2-1; maybe TRBD2 (6 bases). The CDR3 runs 15 residues. The ends were cut back, 3 bases at V and 5 bases at J, with 14 bases in the middle. Germline-derived CDR1 and CDR2 are SGHTA and FQGNSA. CDR3 in amino acids: CASSFPPPSDNEQFF. CDR3 bases: TGTGCCAGCAGCTTCCCGCCTCCTAGCGACAATGAGCAGTTCTTC.

The chain employs TRBV6-5 and TRBJ1-2; 11 bases align to TRBD1. This CDR3 comprises 16 residues. CDR1 and CDR2 (germline): MNHEY, SVGAGI. The trim removed 4 bases at V and 2 bases at J, leaving 6 bases unmatched. The DNA for the CDR3 is TGTGCCAGCAGTTGGGACAGGGGGAGTCTAAACTATGGCTACACCTTC. Its protein product is CASSWDRGSLNYGYTF.

The chain uses TRBV4-2 and TRBJ1-5; D gene ambiguous. CDR3 size: 16 residues. Germline CDR1 reads LGHNA; CDR2 reads YNFKEQ. Trimming removed 0 bases from V and 5 bases from J, with 14 bases in between. The CDR3 nucleotides read TGTGCCAGCAGCCAAGAGCCCGACGGGAGGGATCAGCCCCAGCATTTT. Translated, it gives CASSQEPDGRDQPQHF.

Regarding this clone: The same CDR3 can be traced to other DNA sequences in this sample. V gene TRBV2 combines with J gene TRBJ2-2, with no clear D. Germline values: CDR1 SNHLY, CDR2 FYNNEI. The CDR3 is 12 residues long. Trimming took off 7 bases at V and 1 base at J, with 4 bases between the two ends. For the CDR3, the DNA is TGTGCCAGCAAGAGGAACACCGGGGAGCTGTTTTTT. It specifies CASKRNTGELFF.

The rearrangement joins TRBV27 to TRBJ1-2, with TRBD1 as a possible D gene (6 bases). Trimming shortened V by 5 bases and J by 10 bases, and 20 bases separated the two germline ends. The CDR3 is 14 amino acids. Germline CDR1 is MNHEY and CDR2 is SMNVEV (reference sequence). CDR3 DNA: TGTGCCAGCAGTCCCCAGGGGTCAGAGACTTACTACACCTTC. Protein sequence: CASSPQGSETYYTF.

This clone was recorded only once. This chain joins TRBV28 and TRBJ2-3; D tentatively reads TRBD1 or TRBD2 (5 bases each). This CDR3 spans 15 amino acids. Per the germline V gene, CDR1 is MDHEN and CDR2 is SYDVKM. V dropped 4 bases and J dropped 0 bases, with 11 bases sitting between them. CDR3 sequence: CASSSGARSTDTQYF. Here the CDR3 DNA reads TGTGCCAGCAGTTCCGGGGCCCGTAGCACAGATACGCAGTATTTT.

With regard to this clone: Within the sample, other DNA sequences also encode this same CDR3. The rearrangement joins TRBV19 to TRBJ1-1; the D is unclear. This CDR3 has 14 residues. Germline assignment: CDR1 LNHDA and CDR2 SQIVND (reference sequence). V was trimmed by 3 bases and J by 0 bases, leaving 8 bases between them. The CDR3 region has the DNA TGTGCCAGTAGTATTGGACCGATGAACACTGAAGCTTTCTTT. Translated: CASSIGPMNTEAFF.

CDR3 sequence: CSVGHGQETQYF. The CDR3 DNA reads TGCAGCGTTGGGCACGGGCAAGAGACCCAGTACTTC. V usage is TRBV29-1 and J usage is TRBJ2-5; D gene uncertain. The CDR3 extends over 12 amino acids. Trimming left V 4 bases short and J 2 bases short, with 8 bases between. Germline V CDR1 and CDR2: SQVTM, ANQGSEA.

The chain joins TRBV18 to TRBJ2-2; D may match TRBD1 or TRBD2 (5 bases each). Trimming shortened V by 2 bases and J by 4 bases, and 8 bases separated the two germline ends. Germline values: CDR1 KGHSH, CDR2 LQKENI. The CDR3 runs to 14 residues. The chain's CDR3 is CASSPYGATGELFF. The CDR3 region has the DNA TGTGCCAGCTCACCATACGGGGCCACCGGGGAGCTGTTTTTT.

With respect to this clone: Other DNA variants within this sample encode the same CDR3. The V call is TRBV18, the J call TRBJ2-5; no clear D gene. Trimming left V 3 bases short and J 1 base short, with 6 bases between. Germline lookup yields CDR1 KGHSH and CDR2 LQKENI. The CDR3 loop spans 13 amino acids. This CDR3 is CASSPRAQETQYF. The CDR3 region has the DNA TGTGCCAGCTCACCGCGAGCCCAAGAGACCCAGTACTTC.

The chain combines TRBV10-3 with TRBJ2-7; 9 bases are shared with TRBD1. This CDR3 has 15 residues. Looked up from germline, CDR1 is ENHRY and CDR2 is SYGVKD. The V and J ends lost 3 bases and 5 bases, in that order; junction bases with no gene match: 8. The CDR3, as DNA: TGTGCCATCAGTGAAGGACAGGGGATGGAGCACGAGCAGTACTTC. This sequence encodes CAISEGQGMEHEQYF.

The chain combines TRBV28 with TRBJ2-7; 14 bases are a match to TRBD2. The J segment lost 2 bases and the V segment lost 4 bases, leaving 10 bases of the junction unmatched. The CDR3 consists of 18 residues. Per the germline V gene, CDR1 is MDHEN and CDR2 is SYDVKM. Written as DNA, the CDR3 is TGTGCCAGCAGTTCCCGCCCGGGACTAGCGGGAGCTGCCTACGAGCAGTACTTC. Its translation is CASSSRPGLAGAAYEQYF. Using reference TRBV28 and TRBJ2-7 for the parts outside the CDR3, the full variable domain is DVKVTQSSRYLVKRTGEKVFLECVQDMDHENMFWYRQDPGLGLRLIYFSYDVKMKEKGDIPEGYSVSREKKERFSLILESASTNQTSMYLCASSSRPGLAGAAYEQYFGPGTRLTVT.

The rearrangement uses TRBV2 and TRBJ1-5; TRBD1 matches at 7 bases. CDR1 is SNHLY, CDR2 FYNNEI, per germline. The CDR3 is made up of 14 amino acids. J lost 9 bases, V lost 6 bases, and 11 bases had no gene match. CDR3: CASRKDRTQGPQHF. The CDR3, as DNA: TGTGCCAGCAGGAAGGACAGGACCCAAGGGCCCCAGCATTTT.

The chain employs TRBV28 and TRBJ2-1; 10 bases fit TRBD2. The CDR3 has 17 amino acids. CDR1 MDHEN and CDR2 SYDVKM come from the germline V gene. V was pared by 0 bases and J by 9 bases, with 11 bases of the junction left unmatched. The CDR3 bases are TGTGCCAGCAGTTTATGGTCTAGCGGGAGCCTTGGGGGTGAGCAGTTCTTC. This codes for CASSLWSSGSLGGEQFF.

CDR3 sequence reads: CASSWGREADTIYF. As DNA, the CDR3 is TGCGCCAGCAGCTGGGGACGGGAGGCAGACACCATATATTTT. This chain joins TRBV5-1 and TRBJ1-3, with TRBD1 as a possible D gene (5 bases). CDR3 length equals 14 residues. CDR1 is SGHRS, CDR2 YFSETQ, per germline. Trimming stripped 3 bases from V and 8 bases from J, with 15 bases between.

This clone appeared once. The rearrangement joins TRBV19 to TRBJ1-2, with D perhaps TRBD1 (6 bases). The CDR3 has 15 amino acids. V was trimmed by 5 bases and J by 8 bases, leaving 21 bases between them. CDR1 is LNHDA, CDR2 SQIVND, per germline (reference sequence). The CDR3 protein is CASSPLGGLMEGYTF. The CDR3 region has the DNA TGTGCCAGTAGTCCCCTAGGGGGGCTAATGGAGGGCTACACCTTC.

The chain is built from TRBV4-1 and TRBJ1-2, with unresolved D. Looked up from germline, CDR1 is MGHRA and CDR2 is YSYEKL. V lost 0 bases and J 3 bases, leaving 11 bases between the germline ends. CDR3 size: 15 residues. CDR3 sequence reads: CASSQDRMAHYGYTF. CDR3 nucleotides: TGCGCCAGCAGCCAAGATCGGATGGCCCACTATGGCTACACCTTC.

V and J are TRBV9 and TRBJ1-3, with D hard to call. Germline CDR1 and CDR2: SGDLS and YYNGEE. CDR3 size: 14 residues. Trimming removed 3 bases at V and 4 bases at J, with 11 bases between. The CDR3 bases are TGTGCCAGCAGCGACCCCGCGGGGGGAAACACCATATATTTT. The encoded protein is CASSDPAGGNTIYF. Using reference TRBV9 and TRBJ1-3 for the parts outside the CDR3, the full variable domain is DSGVTQTPKHLITATGQRVTLRCSPRSGDLSVYWYQQSLDQGLQFLIQYYNGEERAKGNILERFSAQQFPDLHSELNLSSLELGDSALYFCASSDPAGGNTIYFGEGSWLTVV.

The chain uses TRBV10-3 and TRBJ1-1; 8 bases line up with TRBD1. V lost 2 bases, J lost 2 bases, and 7 bases stayed unmatched. Germline V CDR1 and CDR2: ENHRY, SYGVKD. This CDR3 spans 16 amino acids. The DNA of the CDR3 is TGTGCCATCAGTGAGAAAACAGGGGGGCTAAACACTGAAGCTTTCTTT. Its translation: CAISEKTGGLNTEAFF.

The chain joins TRBV6-5 to TRBJ1-2; D unclear. The CDR3 loop spans 14 amino acids. Germline V gives CDR1 MNHEY, CDR2 SVGAGI. Trimming shortened V by 0 bases and J by 7 bases, and 12 bases separated the two germline ends. This chain's CDR3 is CASSYSIPPGGYTF. The CDR3 nucleotides read TGTGCCAGCAGTTACTCGATTCCCCCAGGTGGCTACACCTTC.

CDR3 region: CSVPPGLGHNEQFF. Here the CDR3 DNA reads TGCAGCGTCCCGCCCGGCTTAGGGCACAATGAGCAGTTCTTC. The rearrangement links TRBV29-1 to TRBJ2-1; no firm D call. V was trimmed by 6 bases and J by 5 bases, leaving 17 bases between them. The CDR3 sequence is 14 residues long. The germline gives CDR1 SQVTM, CDR2 ANQGSEA.

This chain links TRBV4-1 with TRBJ2-1; TRBD2 matches at 11 bases. From germline, CDR1 is MGHRA and CDR2 YSYEKL. The J segment lost 4 bases and the V segment lost 4 bases, leaving 15 bases of the junction unmatched. This CDR3 contains 19 residues. The CDR3: CASSRRASGRNLAYNEQFF. Written as DNA, the CDR3 is TGCGCCAGCAGCCGCCGGGCTAGCGGGAGGAATTTAGCGTACAATGAGCAGTTCTTC.